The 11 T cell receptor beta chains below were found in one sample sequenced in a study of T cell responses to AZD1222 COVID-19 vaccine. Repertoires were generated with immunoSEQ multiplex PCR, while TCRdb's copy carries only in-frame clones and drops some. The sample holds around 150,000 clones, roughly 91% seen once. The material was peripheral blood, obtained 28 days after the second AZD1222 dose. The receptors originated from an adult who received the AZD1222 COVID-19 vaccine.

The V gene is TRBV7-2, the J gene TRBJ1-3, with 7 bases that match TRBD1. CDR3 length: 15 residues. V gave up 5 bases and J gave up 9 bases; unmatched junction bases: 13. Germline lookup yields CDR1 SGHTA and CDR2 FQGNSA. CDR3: CASSPQDRRYGTIYF. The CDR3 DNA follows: TGTGCCAGCAGCCCCCAGGACAGGCGATATGGCACCATATATTTT.

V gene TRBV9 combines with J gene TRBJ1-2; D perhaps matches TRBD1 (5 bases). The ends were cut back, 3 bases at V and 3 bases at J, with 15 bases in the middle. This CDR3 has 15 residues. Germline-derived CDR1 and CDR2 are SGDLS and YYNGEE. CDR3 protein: CASSDLVWGDYGYTF. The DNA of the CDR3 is TGTGCCAGCAGCGACCTCGTCTGGGGGGACTATGGCTACACCTTC.

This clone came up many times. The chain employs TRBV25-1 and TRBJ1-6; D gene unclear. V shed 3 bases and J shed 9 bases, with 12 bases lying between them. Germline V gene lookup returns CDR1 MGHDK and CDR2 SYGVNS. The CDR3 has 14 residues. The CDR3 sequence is CASSDNRAASPLHF. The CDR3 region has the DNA TGTGCCAGCAGTGATAACCGGGCCGCTTCACCCCTCCACTTT.

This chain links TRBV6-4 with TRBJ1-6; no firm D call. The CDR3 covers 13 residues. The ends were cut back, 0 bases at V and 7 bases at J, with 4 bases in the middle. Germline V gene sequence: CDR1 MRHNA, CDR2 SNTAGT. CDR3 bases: TGTGCCAGCAGTGACTCGACAAATTCACCCCTCCACTTT. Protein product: CASSDSTNSPLHF.

This CDR3 reads CSASPGTGLYGYTF. DNA for the CDR3: TGCAGTGCTAGTCCCGGGACAGGACTCTATGGCTACACCTTC. This rearrangement joins TRBV20-1 to TRBJ1-2; 8 nucleotides line up with TRBD1. Germline-derived CDR1 and CDR2 are DFQATT and SNEGSKA (reference sequence). V was pared by 3 bases and J by 4 bases, with 7 bases of the junction left unmatched. CDR3 size: 14 residues.

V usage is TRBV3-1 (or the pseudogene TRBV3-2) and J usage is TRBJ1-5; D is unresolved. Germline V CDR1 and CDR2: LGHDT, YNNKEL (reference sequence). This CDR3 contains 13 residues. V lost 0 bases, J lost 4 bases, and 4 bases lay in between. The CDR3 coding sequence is TGTGCCAGCAGCCAAGAGGGTAATCAGCCCCAGCATTTT. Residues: CASSQEGNQPQHF.

DNA of the CDR3: TGCAGCGTTGTAAGTGGGACAGAAAACTATGGCTACACCTTC. Translated: CSVVSGTENYGYTF. The rearrangement uses TRBV29-1 and TRBJ1-2, with 7 bases aligning to TRBD1. The V and J ends lost 4 bases and 2 bases, in that order; junction bases with no gene match: 7. The germline CDR1 and CDR2 sequences are SQVTM and ANQGSEA. This CDR3 contains 14 residues.

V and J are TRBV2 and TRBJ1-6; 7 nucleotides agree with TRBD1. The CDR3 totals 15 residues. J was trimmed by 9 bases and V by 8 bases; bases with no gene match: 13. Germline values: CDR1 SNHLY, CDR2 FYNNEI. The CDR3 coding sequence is TGTGCCAGCGGCAGGGGGTTAAAGCGTTCTTCACCCCTCCACTTT. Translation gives CASGRGLKRSSPLHF.

This chain's CDR3 is CASSLIGRMDPYEQYF. Here the CDR3 DNA reads TGTGCCAGCTCACTTATCGGGAGGATGGATCCCTACGAGCAGTACTTC. The genes are TRBV18 and TRBJ2-7, with 7 bases matching TRBD2. Looked up from germline, CDR1 is KGHSH and CDR2 is LQKENI. V was pared by 4 bases and J by 2 bases, with 11 bases of the junction left unmatched. There are 16 residues in the CDR3. Using reference TRBV18 and TRBJ2-7 for the parts outside the CDR3, the full variable domain is NAGVMQNPRHLVRRRGQEARLRCSPMKGHSHVYWYRQLPEEGLKFMVYLQKENIIDESGMPKERFSAEFPKEGPSILRIQQVVRGDSAAYFCASSLIGRMDPYEQYFGPGTRLTVT.

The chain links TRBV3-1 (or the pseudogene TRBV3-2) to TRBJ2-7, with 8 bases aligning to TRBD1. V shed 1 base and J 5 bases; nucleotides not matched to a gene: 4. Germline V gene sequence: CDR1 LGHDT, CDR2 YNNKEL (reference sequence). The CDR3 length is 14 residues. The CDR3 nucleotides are TGTGCCAGCAGCCAAGGATCCAGGGGGCACGAGCAGTACTTC. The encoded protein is CASSQGSRGHEQYF.

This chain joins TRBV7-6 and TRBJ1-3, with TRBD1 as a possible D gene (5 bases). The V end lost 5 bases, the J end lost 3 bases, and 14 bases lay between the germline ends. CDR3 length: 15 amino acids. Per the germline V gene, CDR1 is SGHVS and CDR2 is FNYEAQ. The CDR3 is CASSARPGLGNTIYF. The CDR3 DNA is TGTGCCAGCAGCGCCCGACCGGGACTTGGAAACACCATATATTTT. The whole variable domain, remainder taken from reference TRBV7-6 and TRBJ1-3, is GAGVSQSPRYKVTKRGQDVALRCDPISGHVSLYWYRQALGQGPEFLTYFNYEAQQDKSGLPNDRFSAERPEGSISTLTIQRTEQRDSAMYRCASSARPGLGNTIYFGEGSWLTVV.